The clone carrying this TCR beta chain has a single count. This sample was included in a study of T cell responses to AZD1222 COVID-19 vaccine. At the level of the study: Analysis merged second doses at about 4 or about 12 weeks.

Generated by immunoSEQ multiplex PCR, the TCRdb table keeps only in-frame clones and is missing some. This sample has about 170,000 clones, with more than 90% found just once. The CDR3 has 16 residues. CDR1 is SGHAT, CDR2 FQNNGV, per germline. The V end was cut by 3 bases, the J end by 10 bases, with 21 bases between. V is TRBV11-2 and J is TRBJ1-4; tentative D call: TRBD1 (5 bases). The sequences come from peripheral blood, collected on day 0 of AZD1222 vaccination. The TCR sequence derives from an adult in good health. This CDR3 reads CASSFSRDLQTGKLFF. DNA of the CDR3: TGTGCCAGCAGCTTCTCCCGGGACTTACAGACGGGAAAACTGTTTTTT.